The 26 T cell receptor beta chains presented below share a single source sample, sequenced in a study of radiotherapy plus CTLA-4 blockade in lung cancer (dated by TCRdb to 2017 to 2018). The library relied on the immunoSEQ multiplex PCR assay. TCRdb obtained this table from immuneACCESS and retained in-frame rearrangements with V and J assigned. These tables miss some clones; where compared with another copy, unresolved V genes account for less than half of the shortfall, and the remainder is unexplained. The table for this sample lists some 110,000 clones; 75% to 80% of them were counted only once. The top ten clones comprise approximately 4.7% of the sample. The input for sequencing was peripheral blood, taken from a patient treated with radiotherapy plus ipilimumab. These receptors were collected from a human donor with non-small cell lung cancer who had a partial response to radiotherapy plus ipilimumab.

This clone came up once. This rearrangement joins TRBV28 to TRBJ2-1; weak D call: TRBD2 (6 bases). The V gene's germline CDR1 is MDHEN and CDR2 SYDVKM. The CDR3 is 13 amino acids. The V end lost 3 bases, the J end lost 7 bases, and 10 bases lay between the germline ends. The CDR3 nucleotides read TGTGCCAGCAGTTTGGCAGGGACTAATGAGCAGTTCTTC. Translation gives CASSLAGTNEQFF. The whole variable domain, filled in from reference TRBV28 and TRBJ2-1, reads DVKVTQSSRYLVKRTGEKVFLECVQDMDHENMFWYRQDPGLGLRLIYFSYDVKMKEKGDIPEGYSVSREKKERFSLILESASTNQTSMYLCASSLAGTNEQFFGPGTRLTVL.

Of note for this clone: Other DNA sequences of this sample code for an identical CDR3. The chain has TRBV5-1 and TRBJ2-1; 8 nucleotides align to TRBD2. The CDR3 consists of 14 residues. Germline V gives CDR1 SGHRS, CDR2 YFSETQ. Trimming took 3 bases from V and 4 from J; bases not matched to a gene: 3. This chain's CDR3 is CASSSSGGYNEQFF. CDR3 nucleotides: TGCGCCAGCAGCTCGAGCGGGGGTTACAATGAGCAGTTCTTC.

The chain has TRBV5-1 and TRBJ1-1; D is undetermined. This CDR3 has 15 amino acids. V was pared by 2 bases and J by 1 base, with 12 bases between. Germline V gives CDR1 SGHRS, CDR2 YFSETQ. The CDR3 DNA sequence: TGCGCCAGCAGCTTACAGCCCACCCCGAACACTGAAGCTTTCTTT. It translates to CASSLQPTPNTEAFF. Complete variable domain (other parts from reference TRBV5-1 and TRBJ1-1): KAGVTQTPRYLIKTRGQQVTLSCSPISGHRSVSWYQQTPGQGLQFLFEYFSETQRNKGNFPGRFSGRQFSNSRSEMNVSTLELGDSALYLCASSLQPTPNTEAFFGQGTRLTVV.

J is TRBJ1-3 and V is TRBV7-2, with 8 bases matching TRBD1. V lost 3 bases to trimming and J lost 1 base; unmatched junction nucleotides: 2. Looked up from germline, CDR1 is SGHTA and CDR2 is FQGNSA. The CDR3 contains 15 residues. The CDR3 DNA follows: TGTGCCAGCAGCTTGGACAGGGTATCTGGAAACACCATATATTTT. It specifies CASSLDRVSGNTIYF.

The chain links TRBV5-1 to TRBJ2-5; the match to TRBD2 covers 7 bases. The CDR3 extends over 15 amino acids. J gave up 4 bases and V 4 bases, and 10 bases lay outside the gene matches. The germline V gene has CDR1 SGHRS and CDR2 YFSETQ. The CDR3 bases are TGCGCCAGCAGCGGGGGGGACTATTTAGGAGAGACCCAGTACTTC. Its translation is CASSGGDYLGETQYF. The full variable domain, in which reference TRBV5-1 and TRBJ2-5 provide the parts outside the CDR3, is KAGVTQTPRYLIKTRGQQVTLSCSPISGHRSVSWYQQTPGQGLQFLFEYFSETQRNKGNFPGRFSGRQFSNSRSEMNVSTLELGDSALYLCASSGGDYLGETQYFGPGTRLLVL.

CDR3 DNA sequence: TGCGCCAGCAGCCTCAGACAGGTTGAGACCCAGTACTTC. Amino acids: CASSLRQVETQYF. The chain uses TRBV5-1 and TRBJ2-5; TRBD1 might be the D (6 bases). The CDR3 contains 13 residues. CDR1 and CDR2 from the germline V gene are SGHRS and YFSETQ. Trimming took off 4 bases at V and 5 bases at J, with 12 bases between the two ends.

The V and J genes are TRBV18 and TRBJ2-2; no definite D call. The germline V and J ends were trimmed by 3 bases and 1 base, with 9 bases remaining between them. CDR1 and CDR2 (germline): KGHSH, LQKENI. There are 15 residues in the CDR3. CDR3 sequence: CASSPRTVNTGELFF. The DNA of the CDR3 is TGTGCCAGCTCACCCCGTACAGTGAACACCGGGGAGCTGTTTTTT.

The chain's CDR3 is CASRGNTEAFF. CDR3 DNA: TGTGCCAGCCGAGGTAACACTGAAGCTTTCTTT. The chain uses TRBV6-6 and TRBJ1-1; D unresolved. The germline CDR1 and CDR2 sequences are MNHNY and SVGAGI (reference sequence). Trimming took 8 bases from V and 2 from J, leaving 6 bases between them. This CDR3 comprises 11 residues.

This clone showed up just a few times. This chain links TRBV6-5 with TRBJ1-4, with unresolved D. CDR3 size: 12 residues. V was trimmed by 6 bases and J by 2 bases, leaving 4 bases between them. In germline, CDR1 is MNHEY, CDR2 SVGAGI. For the CDR3, the DNA is TGTGCCAGCAGCAGGACTAATGAAAAACTGTTTTTT. Its protein is CASSRTNEKLFF.

The V and J genes are TRBV28 and TRBJ1-5; 7 bases align to TRBD1. CDR3 size: 15 residues. In germline, CDR1 is MDHEN, CDR2 SYDVKM. The ends lost 6 bases at V and 4 bases at J; junction bases unmatched: 9. The CDR3 loop is CASSIQGYPNQPQHF. CDR3 sequence (DNA): TGTGCCAGCAGCATACAGGGGTACCCAAATCAGCCCCAGCATTTT. Filled out from reference TRBV28 and TRBJ1-5, the complete variable domain reads DVKVTQSSRYLVKRTGEKVFLECVQDMDHENMFWYRQDPGLGLRLIYFSYDVKMKEKGDIPEGYSVSREKKERFSLILESASTNQTSMYLCASSIQGYPNQPQHFGDGTRLSIL.

The rearrangement uses TRBV11-3 and TRBJ1-1; a possible D gene is TRBD1 (5 bases). Trimming took off 0 bases at V and 4 bases at J, with 9 bases between the two ends. This CDR3 is 14 amino acids long. CDR1 and CDR2 (germline): SGHNT, YENEEA. The CDR3 DNA sequence: TGTGCCAGCAGCTTAGACCACGGGGGCACTGAAGCTTTCTTT. Translated: CASSLDHGGTEAFF.

This chain connects TRBV20-1 to TRBJ2-1; 7 nucleotides align to TRBD2. With V trimmed by 6 bases and J by 14 bases, 10 bases remained unmatched. Germline V gene data show CDR1 as DFQATT and CDR2 as SNEGSKA (reference sequence). The CDR3 runs to 11 residues. The CDR3 is CSAPLGGSKFF. Written as DNA, the CDR3 is TGCAGTGCCCCTTTGGGCGGGAGTAAGTTCTTC.

The rearrangement links TRBV2 to TRBJ2-7, with 7 positions matching TRBD1. This CDR3 is built from 14 residues. CDR1 and CDR2 from the germline V gene are SNHLY and FYNNEI. The junction had 6 bases not matched to a gene; V was cut back by 7 bases and J by 0 bases. CDR3 residues: CASTQDRSSYEQYF. In DNA form, the CDR3 reads TGTGCCAGCACCCAGGACAGGAGCTCCTACGAGCAGTACTTC.

This clone was seen only once. J is TRBJ2-5 and V is TRBV6-4; TRBD1 matches at 12 bases. This CDR3 is 13 amino acids long. V lost 9 bases, J lost 4 bases, and 3 bases stayed unmatched. The V gene's germline CDR1 is MRHNA and CDR2 SNTAGT. The CDR3 spells CARGQGAGETQYF. Written as DNA, the CDR3 is TGTGCCAGGGGACAGGGGGCAGGAGAGACCCAGTACTTC.

The chain carries TRBV27 and TRBJ1-1; unclear D gene. Deletions cut 5 bases from V and 5 bases from J, with 15 bases between. The germline V gene encodes CDR1 MNHEY and CDR2 SMNVEV (reference sequence). The CDR3 is 14 amino acids. The CDR3 DNA is TGTGCCAGCAGTAGACGCGGCGGAGGTACTGAAGCTTTCTTT. Translating it yields CASSRRGGGTEAFF.

This clone was recorded a few times. The V call is TRBV10-3, the J call TRBJ1-5, with 9 bases fitting TRBD1. Germline values: CDR1 ENHRY, CDR2 SYGVKD. V dropped 5 bases and J dropped 7; count of bases not matched to a gene: 3. This CDR3 has 13 residues. The CDR3 sequence: CAISTGGRQPQHF. CDR3 sequence (DNA): TGTGCCATCAGTACAGGGGGCCGACAGCCCCAGCATTTT.

The chain carries TRBV21-1 and TRBJ1-1; the D segment call TRBD1 is taken from the table without a DNA check. TRBV21-1 is described as a pseudogene. The CDR3 totals 20 residues. The CDR3 region is CASSKVLTDRPGYWNTEAFF. Written as DNA, the CDR3 is TGTGCCAGCAGCAAAGTCCTAACCGACAGGCCCGGATATTGGAACACTGAAGCTTTCTTT.

This rearrangement joins TRBV7-9 to TRBJ2-1; D is possibly TRBD1 (6 bases). This CDR3 comprises 13 residues. CDR1 SEHNR and CDR2 FQNEAQ come from the germline V gene (reference sequence). Trimming left V 3 bases short and J 5 bases short, with 8 bases between. This chain's CDR3 is CASSLNRDNEQFF. CDR3 nucleotide sequence: TGTGCCAGCAGCTTGAACAGGGACAATGAGCAGTTCTTC.

This clone was observed a handful of times. The chain uses TRBV19 and TRBJ1-2, with no clear D. Germline CDR1 reads LNHDA; CDR2 reads SQIVND (reference sequence). The V end lost 5 bases, the J end lost 7 bases, and 20 bases lay between the germline ends. The CDR3 length is 15 residues. For the CDR3, the DNA is TGTGCCAGTAGTGCTGACGGGATGGACTATTCTGGCTACACCTTC. This codes for CASSADGMDYSGYTF.

The V and J genes are TRBV2 and TRBJ2-4, with D possibly matching TRBD1 (6 bases). The V end lost 5 bases, the J end lost 5 bases, and 16 bases lay between the germline ends. The CDR3 loop spans 15 amino acids. CDR1 and CDR2 (germline): SNHLY, FYNNEI. The CDR3 protein is CASSPEQGGQNIQYF. The CDR3 DNA sequence: TGTGCCAGCAGTCCCGAACAGGGTGGGCAAAACATTCAGTACTTC.

The chain links TRBV2 to TRBJ1-1, with D perhaps TRBD1 (5 bases). V shed 2 bases and J shed 4 bases, with 23 bases lying between them. The CDR3 spans 18 residues. CDR1 is SNHLY and CDR2 is FYNNEI in the germline V gene. The CDR3 DNA is TGTGCCAGCAGTGAAAGGGGTCGGCAGTTTGATTGGGGCACTGAAGCTTTCTTT. Protein product: CASSERGRQFDWGTEAFF.

The chain is built from TRBV29-1 and TRBJ1-1; TRBD1 matches 8 bases. CDR1 is SQVTM and CDR2 is ANQGSEA in the germline V gene. CDR3 length equals 13 residues. V was pared by 5 bases and J by 5 bases, with 7 bases of the junction left unmatched. CDR3: CSVYSGGGTEAFF. For the CDR3, the DNA is TGCAGCGTTTACTCAGGGGGCGGGACTGAAGCTTTCTTT.

The table lists this clone with a count of one. The rearrangement joins TRBV5-1 to TRBJ2-4, with 12 bases that match TRBD2. The CDR3 is made up of 16 amino acids. CDR1 and CDR2 (germline): SGHRS, YFSETQ. J was trimmed by 8 bases and V by 0 bases; bases with no gene match: 6. This CDR3 reads CASSLENLAGGHIQYF. The CDR3 DNA reads TGCGCCAGCAGCTTGGAGAATCTAGCGGGAGGGCACATTCAGTACTTC.

The chain carries TRBV7-2 and TRBJ1-4; the match to TRBD1 covers 10 bases. CDR1 and CDR2 from the germline V gene are SGHTA and FQGNSA. The CDR3 contains 14 residues. The V gene end was trimmed by 4 bases and the J gene end by 8 bases; junction bases not matched to a gene: 4. The CDR3 DNA reads TGTGCCAGCAGCTCGGGACAGGGGAGAGAAAAACTGTTTTTT. This sequence encodes CASSSGQGREKLFF.

This clone showed up just a few times. The DNA for the CDR3 is TGTGCCACCAGCAGAGATGAGGGAGGGCCAAGTGCGCAGTTCTTC. It is translated as CATSRDEGGPSAQFF. V usage is TRBV15 and J usage is TRBJ2-1, with TRBD2 matching 7 bases. This CDR3 region has 15 residues. CDR1 and CDR2 (germline): LNHNV, YYDKDF (reference sequence). With V trimmed by 0 bases and J by 12 bases, 11 bases remained unmatched.

This rearrangement joins TRBV10-1 to TRBJ2-3, with 11 positions matching TRBD2. Germline CDR1 is WNHNN and CDR2 is SYGVQD (reference sequence). The junction had 5 bases not matched to a gene; V was cut back by 2 bases and J by 4 bases. The CDR3 has 16 residues. This chain's CDR3 is CASSETSGSKADTQYF. The CDR3 DNA follows: TGCGCCAGCAGTGAGACTAGCGGGAGTAAGGCAGATACGCAGTATTTT.